Presented here are 25 T cell receptor beta chains from one specimen sequenced in a study of T cells after yellow fever vaccination. MiXCR was run by TCRdb on the 5' RACE reads, yielding one entry per CDR3 protein. The profile covers 620,000 or so distinct CDR3 sequences, with 9% to 15% appearing a single time and about 16% taken by the ten largest. The source material was PBMCs, sampled on the day of the yellow fever booster vaccination. All receptors come from a man aged 30-40 years who received the YFV17D yellow fever vaccine.

The chain employs TRBV20-1 and TRBJ2-3; tentative D call: TRBD1 (5 bases). The germline V and J ends were trimmed by 6 bases and 2 bases, with 15 bases remaining between them. CDR1 is DFQATT and CDR2 is SNEGSKA in the germline V gene (reference sequence). This CDR3 is built from 14 residues. CDR3 protein: CSAHPRQYTDTQYF. The CDR3 DNA sequence: TGCAGTGCCCACCCAAGACAGTACACAGATACGCAGTATTTT.

The chain recombines TRBV29-1 with TRBJ1-3, with a weak D call TRBD1 (6 bases). The CDR3 totals 12 residues. V dropped 4 bases and J dropped 2 bases, with 6 bases sitting between them. Germline CDR1 is SQVTM and CDR2 is ANQGSEA. CDR3 sequence (DNA): TGCAGCGTTGCAGGGGCTGGAAACACCATATATTTT. Its translation is CSVAGAGNTIYF.

Ten or more counts support this clonotype. The rearrangement links TRBV5-1 to TRBJ2-5, with TRBD2 matching 10 bases. Germline CDR1 and CDR2: SGHRS and YFSETQ. The V gene end was trimmed by 2 bases and the J gene end by 9 bases; junction bases not matched to a gene: 10. The CDR3 runs 15 residues. In DNA form, the CDR3 reads TGCGCCAGCAGCTTACACGGACTAGCGGTTCAGGCCCAGTACTTC. Its translation: CASSLHGLAVQAQYF.

In this sample, this clonotype turned up a few times. The rearrangement links TRBV3-1 to TRBJ2-5, with 8 bases fitting TRBD2. This CDR3 comprises 17 residues. CDR1 is LGHDT and CDR2 is YNNKEL in the germline V gene (reference sequence). V was pared by 1 base and J by 7 bases, with 14 bases of the junction left unmatched. As DNA, the CDR3 is TGTGCCAGCAGCCAAGCTTGGGCCGGGAGGGGCGACCCGACCCAGTACTTC. It codes for CASSQAWAGRGDPTQYF.

This sequence joins TRBV5-1 and TRBJ2-7, with TRBD2 matching over 13 bases. The V and J ends lost 3 bases and 5 bases, in that order; junction bases with no gene match: 11. This CDR3 region has 17 residues. CDR1 is SGHRS, CDR2 YFSETQ, per germline. The CDR3: CASSSGLAGALIDEQYF. CDR3 DNA: TGCGCCAGCAGCTCCGGACTAGCGGGAGCTCTTATCGACGAGCAGTACTTC. The full variable domain, with the rest looked up from reference TRBV5-1 and TRBJ2-7, is KAGVTQTPRYLIKTRGQQVTLSCSPISGHRSVSWYQQTPGQGLQFLFEYFSETQRNKGNFPGRFSGRQFSNSRSEMNVSTLELGDSALYLCASSSGLAGALIDEQYFGPGTRLTVT.

This clonotype was seen a handful of times. The chain employs TRBV20-1 and TRBJ2-1; perhaps TRBD2 as D (5 bases). From germline, CDR1 is DFQATT and CDR2 SNEGSKA (reference sequence). The CDR3 runs 13 residues. V was trimmed by 5 bases and J by 4 bases, leaving 12 bases between them. CDR3 DNA: TGCAGTGCTGCCTTTCGGGATTACAATGAGCAGTTCTTC. Its translation is CSAAFRDYNEQFF.

This clonotype was detected only a few times. V gene TRBV6-5 combines with J gene TRBJ2-2, with TRBD1 matching 8 bases. The junction had 10 bases not matched to a gene; V was cut back by 6 bases and J by 4 bases. The CDR3 is 16 residues long. Germline lookup yields CDR1 MNHEY and CDR2 SVGAGI. This chain's CDR3 is CASSYVDRDPTGELFF. The CDR3 DNA is TGTGCCAGCAGCTACGTGGACAGGGATCCCACCGGGGAGCTGTTTTTT.

This clonotype was picked up a small number of times. The rearrangement joins TRBV6-5 to TRBJ2-1, with 10 positions matching TRBD2. The V gene's germline CDR1 is MNHEY and CDR2 SVGAGI. The V segment lost 1 base and the J segment 9 bases; nucleotides outside the gene matches: 15. This CDR3 is built from 18 residues. The CDR3 here is CASSYLLASGSRPFEQFF. DNA of the CDR3: TGTGCCAGCAGTTACTTATTGGCTAGCGGGAGTCGGCCTTTTGAGCAGTTCTTC.

The V and J genes are TRBV28 and TRBJ2-4; D might be TRBD1 (6 bases). The germline gives CDR1 MDHEN, CDR2 SYDVKM. The CDR3 loop spans 12 amino acids. V was cut by 4 bases and J by 14 bases, with 15 bases left in between. The CDR3 coding sequence is TGTGCCAGCAGTTACTCACAGGGTTTGGAGTACTTC. Its protein is CASSYSQGLEYF.

This clonotype has a handful of counts. This rearrangement joins TRBV3-1 to TRBJ2-4; 8 positions match TRBD2. From germline, CDR1 is LGHDT and CDR2 YNNKEL (reference sequence). The J segment lost 4 bases and the V segment lost 0 bases, leaving 8 bases of the junction unmatched. The CDR3 sequence is 17 residues long. The CDR3 DNA sequence: TGTGCCAGCAGCCAAGAAAGACTAGCGACTGGGAAAAACATTCAGTACTTC. It encodes CASSQERLATGKNIQYF.

V usage is TRBV29-1 and J usage is TRBJ1-5; 9 nucleotides line up with TRBD1. This CDR3 has 13 amino acids. Trimming took 4 bases from V and 5 from J; bases not matched to a gene: 3. Germline lookup yields CDR1 SQVTM and CDR2 ANQGSEA. In nucleotides, the CDR3 is TGCAGCGTTGGTGACAGGGGGGATCAGCCCCAGCATTTT. This gives the protein CSVGDRGDQPQHF.

This clonotype was seen more than once but under ten times. The chain is built from TRBV4-1 and TRBJ2-1; D possibly corresponds to TRBD1 (5 bases). The V end lost 1 base, the J end lost 2 bases, and 12 bases lay between the germline ends. The CDR3 is 16 amino acids. Germline CDR1 is MGHRA and CDR2 is YSYEKL. In nucleotides, the CDR3 is TGCGCCAGCAGCCAAGCCGTAGGGGTGGCCTACAATGAGCAGTTCTTC. This codes for CASSQAVGVAYNEQFF.

This chain uses TRBV5-5 with TRBJ2-1; D might be TRBD2 (5 bases). There are 15 residues in the CDR3. V shed 7 bases and J shed 7 bases, with 21 bases lying between them. The germline gives CDR1 SGHKS, CDR2 YYEKEE (reference sequence). The CDR3: CASAYAETRENEQFF. The DNA of the CDR3 is TGTGCCAGCGCATATGCCGAGACGAGGGAAAATGAGCAGTTCTTC.

The sample holds a few counts of this clonotype. The V call is TRBV5-5, the J call TRBJ1-1, with TRBD1 as a possible D gene (5 bases). The germline V gene encodes CDR1 SGHKS and CDR2 YYEKEE (reference sequence). CDR3 length: 17 amino acids. V lost 4 bases to trimming and J lost 2 bases, with 21 bases between them. The CDR3 DNA reads as TGTGCCAGCAGCCTCTCCAGGGTGGGTCTGGACAACACTGAAGCTTTCTTT. It codes for CASSLSRVGLDNTEAFF.

This clonotype was observed a handful of times. The chain carries TRBV7-2 and TRBJ2-7, with D possibly being TRBD2 (5 bases). Looked up from germline, CDR1 is SGHTA and CDR2 is FQGNSA. V lost 5 bases, J lost 3 bases, and 20 bases lay in between. The CDR3 has 16 residues. The CDR3 region is CASSRLTRPARYEQYF. As DNA, the CDR3 is TGTGCCAGCAGCAGACTAACCCGACCTGCCCGCTACGAGCAGTACTTC.

This clonotype was observed a few times. This rearrangement joins TRBV19 to TRBJ2-7; D unresolved. Germline V gives CDR1 LNHDA, CDR2 SQIVND (reference sequence). The V and J ends lost 3 bases and 0 bases respectively, with 9 bases between them. The CDR3 is 14 residues long. This CDR3 reads CASSIEQFSYEQYF. CDR3 DNA: TGTGCCAGTAGTATCGAGCAGTTCTCCTACGAGCAGTACTTC. The variable domain in full, completed from reference TRBV19 and TRBJ2-7, reads DGGITQSPKYLFRKEGQNVTLSCEQNLNHDAMYWYRQDPGQGLRLIYYSQIVNDFQKGDIAEGYSVSREKKESFPLTVTSAQKNPTAFYLCASSIEQFSYEQYFGPGTRLTVT.

This clonotype was picked up a small number of times. V is TRBV25-1 and J is TRBJ2-5, with D possibly being TRBD1 (6 bases). V lost 3 bases and J lost 5, with 16 bases in between. Germline values: CDR1 MGHDK, CDR2 SYGVNS. The CDR3 consists of 15 residues. CDR3 in amino acids: CASSDPQARGETQYF. The CDR3, as DNA: TGTGCCAGCAGTGATCCCCAGGCTAGGGGGGAGACCCAGTACTTC.

Concerning this clonotype: This may be a read error, as it is one base from a much larger clone. This sequence joins TRBV7-2 and TRBJ2-1; D is perhaps TRBD1 (6 bases). This CDR3 comprises 13 residues. The germline V and J ends were trimmed by 1 base and 13 bases, with 14 bases remaining between them. Germline CDR1 reads SGHTA; CDR2 reads FQGNSA. The CDR3 region has the DNA TGTGCCAGCAGCTTAGTAGGGACACAGTTACAGTTCTTC. It specifies CASSLVGTQLQFF. The full variable domain, with the rest looked up from reference TRBV7-2 and TRBJ2-1, is GAGVSQSPSNKVTEKGKDVELRCDPISGHTALYWYRQSLGQGLEFLIYFQGNSAPDKSGLPSDRFSAERTGGSVSTLTIQRTQQEDSAVYLCASSLVGTQLQFFGPGTRLTVL.

This chain joins TRBV7-2 and TRBJ2-1, with D tentatively TRBD2 (6 bases). Germline assignment: CDR1 SGHTA and CDR2 FQGNSA. Trimming shortened V by 3 bases and J by 6 bases, and 12 bases separated the two germline ends. The CDR3 is made up of 14 amino acids. In DNA, the CDR3 is TGTGCCAGCAGCTTTGACGTAGCGGCCAATGAGCAGTTCTTC. Encoded protein: CASSFDVAANEQFF.

The chain combines TRBV12-3 or TRBV12-4 with TRBJ2-4; D not certain. V was clipped by 1 base and J by 10 bases, with 11 bases between them. The CDR3 contains 13 residues. CDR3 sequence: CASSLGPGQIQYF. DNA for the CDR3: TGTGCCAGCAGTTTAGGGCCAGGCCAGATTCAGTACTTC.

This clonotype has a handful of counts. The chain combines TRBV6-6 with TRBJ1-4, with 7 bases aligning to TRBD1. J gave up 10 bases and V 7 bases, and 9 bases lay outside the gene matches. Germline V CDR1 and CDR2: MNHNY, SVGAGI (reference sequence). The CDR3 is made up of 13 amino acids. The CDR3 DNA reads TGTGCCAGCAAAGAGGAGGGGGCGGGAAAACTGTTTTTT. Amino acid sequence: CASKEEGAGKLFF.

The CDR3 here is CSARTMGFYEQYF. CDR3 bases: TGCAGTGCTAGGACCATGGGGTTCTACGAGCAGTACTTC. The genes are TRBV20-1 and TRBJ2-7, with D unresolved. The V end was cut by 3 bases, the J end by 3 bases, with 12 bases between. This CDR3 contains 13 residues. Germline V gives CDR1 DFQATT, CDR2 SNEGSKA (reference sequence).

V usage is TRBV12-3 or TRBV12-4 and J usage is TRBJ1-6; D remains unclear. CDR3 length equals 15 residues. The V end lost 6 bases, the J end lost 9 bases, and 18 bases lay between the germline ends. The DNA for the CDR3 is TGTGCCAGCAGGACCGGGAAGTCGGGCACTTCACCCCTCCACTTT. This translates into CASRTGKSGTSPLHF.

This clonotype was seen repeatedly, ten times or more. This chain links TRBV12-3 or TRBV12-4 with TRBJ2-7; maybe TRBD2 (5 bases). The CDR3 consists of 14 residues. Trimming stripped 3 bases from V and 0 bases from J, with 9 bases between. CDR3 amino acids: CASSFSGSSYEQYF. CDR3 bases: TGTGCCAGCAGTTTCAGCGGCTCCTCCTACGAGCAGTACTTC.

The chain carries TRBV5-6 and TRBJ2-2, with 8 bases aligning to TRBD1. V lost 5 bases to trimming and J lost 4 bases; unmatched junction nucleotides: 7. The CDR3 extends over 15 amino acids. Per the germline V gene, CDR1 is SGHDT and CDR2 is YYEEEE. CDR3 sequence: CASRGTGQGTGELFF. CDR3 in DNA: TGTGCCAGCAGGGGTACTGGACAGGGCACCGGGGAGCTGTTTTTT.